This T cell receptor (beta chain) was captured by sequencing in a study of cytomegalovirus exposure and HLA in healthy donors. Points from the study as a whole: Some V segments could not be told apart, so they were left out, TRBV6-2 and TRBV6-3 among them. For most TCR beta V segments, an earlier analysis put the productive rate at about 87% or about 30% of the time.

In the PCR, 60 Vbeta and 13 Jbeta primers were used. TCRdb's copy holds only in-frame clones and misses some; the assay was immunoSEQ multiplex PCR. The sample has about 120,000 clones; around 80% are singletons. Note on this clone: The antigen is not known.

The ends lost 7 bases at V and 6 bases at J; junction bases unmatched: 9. CDR3 length equals 15 residues. CDR1 and CDR2 from the germline V gene are SEHNR and FQNEAQ (reference sequence). The chain couples TRBV7-9 to TRBJ2-2, with 9 bases identical to TRBD1. This clonotype was obtained from a man aged 30 to 45 in good health and CMV-seropositive. The sample consisted of PBMCs. The CDR3 bases are TGTGCCAGCATCCTCGCCGGGACAGGGTCCGGGGAGCTGTTTTTT. Encoded protein: CASILAGTGSGELFF.